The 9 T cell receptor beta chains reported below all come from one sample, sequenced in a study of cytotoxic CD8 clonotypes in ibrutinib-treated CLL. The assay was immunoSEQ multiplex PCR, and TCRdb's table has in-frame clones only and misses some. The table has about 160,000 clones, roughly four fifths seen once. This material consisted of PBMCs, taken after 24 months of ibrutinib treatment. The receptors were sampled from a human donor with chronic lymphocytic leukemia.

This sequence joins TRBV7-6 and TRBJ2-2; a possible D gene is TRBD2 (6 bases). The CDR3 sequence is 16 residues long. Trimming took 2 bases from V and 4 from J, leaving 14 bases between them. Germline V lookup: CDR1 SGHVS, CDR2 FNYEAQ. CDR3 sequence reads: CASSLRQGGGTGELFF. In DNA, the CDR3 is TGTGCCAGCAGCTTAAGGCAGGGAGGAGGCACCGGGGAGCTGTTTTTT. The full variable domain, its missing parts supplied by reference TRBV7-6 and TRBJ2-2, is GAGVSQSPRYKVTKRGQDVALRCDPISGHVSLYWYRQALGQGPEFLTYFNYEAQQDKSGLPNDRFSAERPEGSISTLTIQRTEQRDSAMYRCASSLRQGGGTGELFFGEGSRLTVL.

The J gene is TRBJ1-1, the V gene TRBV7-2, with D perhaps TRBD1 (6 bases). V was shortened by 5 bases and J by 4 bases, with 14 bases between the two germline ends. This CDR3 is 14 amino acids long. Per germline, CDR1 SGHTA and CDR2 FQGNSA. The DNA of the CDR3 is TGTGCCAGCAGCCCCACGGGGGCCGGCACTGAAGCTTTCTTT. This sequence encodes CASSPTGAGTEAFF.

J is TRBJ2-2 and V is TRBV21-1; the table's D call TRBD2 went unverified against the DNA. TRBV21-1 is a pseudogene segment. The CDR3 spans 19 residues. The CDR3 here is CASSTTSGPHILDTGELFF. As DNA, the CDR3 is TGTGCCAGCAGCACGACTAGCGGGCCCCACATATTAGACACCGGGGAGCTGTTTTTT.

The CDR3 coding sequence is TGCGCCAGCAGCCCGAGTGGAGGGGGCAGGGCCGGGGAGCTGTTTTTT. It codes for CASSPSGGGRAGELFF. This chain connects TRBV5-1 to TRBJ2-2; the D gene is possibly TRBD1 (7 bases). The CDR3 length is 16 residues. The germline V gene encodes CDR1 SGHRS and CDR2 YFSETQ. Trimming took off 4 bases at V and 6 bases at J, with 19 bases between the two ends.

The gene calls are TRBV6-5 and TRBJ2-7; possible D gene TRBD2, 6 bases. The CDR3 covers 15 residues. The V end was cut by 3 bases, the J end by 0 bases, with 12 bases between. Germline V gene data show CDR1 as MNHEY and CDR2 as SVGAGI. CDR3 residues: CASSYGRRGSYEQYF. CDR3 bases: TGTGCCAGCAGTTATGGGAGGAGGGGCTCCTACGAGCAGTACTTC.

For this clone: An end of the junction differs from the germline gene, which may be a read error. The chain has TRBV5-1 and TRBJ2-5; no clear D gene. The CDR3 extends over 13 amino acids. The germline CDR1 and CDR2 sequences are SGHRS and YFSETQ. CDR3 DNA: TGCGCCAGCAGGTTGGCCATCCAAGAGACCCAGTACTTC. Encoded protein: CASRLAIQETQYF. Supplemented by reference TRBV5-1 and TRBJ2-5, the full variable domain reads KAGVTQTPRYLIKTRGQQVTLSCSPISGHRSVSWYQQTPGQGLQFLFEYFSETQRNKGNFPGRFSGRQFSNSRSEMNVSTLELGDSALYLCASRLAIQETQYFGPGTRLLVL.

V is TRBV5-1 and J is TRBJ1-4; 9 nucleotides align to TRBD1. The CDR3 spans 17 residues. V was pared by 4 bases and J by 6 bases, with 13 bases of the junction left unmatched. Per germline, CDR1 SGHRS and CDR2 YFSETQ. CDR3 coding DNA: TGCGCCAGCAGCCCCACCGGGACAGGGAATCGGTATGAAAAACTGTTTTTT. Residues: CASSPTGTGNRYEKLFF. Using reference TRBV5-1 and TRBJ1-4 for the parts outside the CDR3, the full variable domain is KAGVTQTPRYLIKTRGQQVTLSCSPISGHRSVSWYQQTPGQGLQFLFEYFSETQRNKGNFPGRFSGRQFSNSRSEMNVSTLELGDSALYLCASSPTGTGNRYEKLFFGSGTQLSVL.

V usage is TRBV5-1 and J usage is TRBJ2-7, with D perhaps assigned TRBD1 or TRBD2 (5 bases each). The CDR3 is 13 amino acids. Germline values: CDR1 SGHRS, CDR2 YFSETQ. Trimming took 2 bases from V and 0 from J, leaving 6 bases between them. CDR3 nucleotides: TGCGCCAGCAGCTTTGGGGGCTCCTACGAGCAGTACTTC. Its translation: CASSFGGSYEQYF.

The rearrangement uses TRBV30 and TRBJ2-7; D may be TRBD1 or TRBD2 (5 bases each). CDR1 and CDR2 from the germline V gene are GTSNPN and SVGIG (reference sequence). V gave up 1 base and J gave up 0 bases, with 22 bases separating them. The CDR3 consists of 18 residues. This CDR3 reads CAWSGGTIFTWSSYEQYF. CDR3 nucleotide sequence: TGTGCCTGGAGTGGAGGGACGATCTTTACTTGGAGCTCCTACGAGCAGTACTTC. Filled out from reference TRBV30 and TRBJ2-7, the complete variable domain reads SQTIHQWPATLVQPVGSPLSLECTVEGTSNPNLYWYRQAAGRGLQLLFYSVGIGQISSEVPQNLSASRPQDRQFILSSKKLLLSDSGFYLCAWSGGTIFTWSSYEQYFGPGTRLTVT.